This T cell receptor (beta chain) stems from a study of blood T cells in healthy people across ages. Only a few counts were recorded for this clonotype. Germline CDR1 is SGHRS and CDR2 is YFSETQ. The V end was cut by 3 bases, the J end by 7 bases, with 14 bases between. The CDR3 is 14 amino acids. Using a J-beta primer mix together with a sample-barcoded 5' primer, a second PCR was run for roughly 6 to 12 cycles. Using its own MiXCR run on the 5' RACE reads, TCRdb lists one record per CDR3 protein. The sample shows 1.5 million to 2 million distinct CDR3 sequences, 49% of them seen only once. The chain combines TRBV5-1 with TRBJ2-1; D is unclear. The sample taken for sequencing was blood. This clonotype originated in a middle-aged woman in good health. CDR3 protein: CASSSALTDNEQFF. The CDR3 nucleotides are TGCGCCAGCAGCTCAGCCCTAACTGATAATGAGCAGTTCTTC.